The text below deals with one TCR beta chain. What it recognizes is unknown. The data belong to a study of cytomegalovirus exposure and HLA in healthy donors. Study-wide context: HLA-typed donors contributed 80 million to 85 million unique TCRs, which were held in an early data release. Genetic ancestry analysis placed over 65% of the 398 donors that were genotyped in the Caucasian-associated cluster. Study-level results: In a later analysis, HLA-associated TCR beta chains were more clonally expanded than equally common others. The sole available immune exposure information was CMV serostatus.

With 4 bases removed from V and 9 bases from J, the gap between germline ends came to 10 bases. The CDR3 spans 12 residues. The germline CDR1 and CDR2 sequences are MDHEN and SYDVKM. Use of 60 Vbeta and 13 Jbeta primers characterized the PCR. Data came from immunoSEQ multiplex PCR; TCRdb stores just in-frame clones and leaves some out. The sample comprises 140,000 to 150,000 clones, about 73% of which are singletons, and roughly 2% rests with the top ten. The sequenced material came from PBMCs. The TCR sequence derives from a woman in her sixties in good health and CMV-seropositive. V gene TRBV28 combines with J gene TRBJ2-1; no clear D gene. The CDR3 DNA follows: TGTGCCAGCAGTTCGACAAAGAGTGAGCAGTTCTTC. Its translation: CASSSTKSEQFF.